Following are 20 T cell receptor beta chains from one sample sequenced in a study of blood T cell repertoires in COVID-19. The assay was immunoSEQ multiplex PCR, and TCRdb's table has in-frame clones only and misses some. The sample records approximately 500,000 clones, roughly nine tenths being singletons. Sample: peripheral blood. Receptors originate from a woman aged 50 to 60 with COVID-19, enrolled during active disease.

The chain couples TRBV7-3 to TRBJ2-3, with TRBD1 as a possible D gene (5 bases). V was pared by 5 bases and J by 1 base, with 16 bases between. There are 16 residues in the CDR3. Looked up from germline, CDR1 is SGHTA and CDR2 is FQGTGA. This CDR3 is CASSKSGGARTDTQYF. In DNA, the CDR3 is TGTGCCAGCAGCAAAAGTGGTGGGGCCCGCACAGATACGCAGTATTTT.

In its sample, this clone was seen once. The rearrangement joins TRBV10-2 to TRBJ2-1; 10 nucleotides agree with TRBD2. V gave up 7 bases and J gave up 9 bases; unmatched junction bases: 9. Germline V gene lookup returns CDR1 WSHSY and CDR2 SAAADI. CDR3 length: 14 amino acids. CDR3 sequence reads: CASMASGGAREQFF. CDR3 coding DNA: TGCGCCAGCATGGCGAGCGGGGGGGCGCGTGAGCAGTTCTTC.

The CDR3 loop reads CASSSRQPNSSPLHF. In DNA, the CDR3 is TGTGCCAGCAGCTCCCGACAGCCGAATTCATCACCCCTCCACTTT. The chain couples TRBV7-9 to TRBJ1-6; TRBD1 is a possible D gene (5 bases). The length of the CDR3 is 15 residues. The V end was cut by 4 bases, the J end by 10 bases, with 17 bases between. Germline CDR1 reads SEHNR; CDR2 reads FQNEAQ (reference sequence).

CDR3 loop: CASSIWGPNTEAFF. The DNA for the CDR3 is TGTGCCAGCAGTATTTGGGGGCCTAACACTGAAGCTTTCTTT. The chain uses TRBV5-7 and TRBJ1-1, with D tentatively TRBD1 (6 bases). TRBV5-7 is labeled an ORF, and its function is uncertain. This CDR3 has 14 residues. V lost 5 bases to trimming and J lost 2 bases, with 13 bases between them.

This chain joins TRBV5-1 and TRBJ2-5, with 11 bases identical to TRBD2. The germline CDR1 and CDR2 sequences are SGHRS and YFSETQ. The CDR3 totals 14 residues. The trim removed 4 bases at V and 3 bases at J, leaving 2 bases unmatched. In nucleotides, the CDR3 is TGCGCCAGCAGCGCGGGACTAGCGGAAGAGACCCAGTACTTC. Encoded protein: CASSAGLAEETQYF.

The chain links TRBV3-1 (or the pseudogene TRBV3-2) to TRBJ2-1, with 9 bases fitting TRBD1. The CDR3 runs to 16 residues. Losses at the gene ends were 3 bases for V and 12 bases for J; bases not matched to a gene: 15. Germline CDR1 is LGHDT and CDR2 is YNNKEL (reference sequence). The CDR3 DNA reads TGTGCCAGCAGCCACTACCACCGGGACAGGGTCCAAGGGCAGTTCTTC. Translating gives CASSHYHRDRVQGQFF.

The chain joins TRBV30 to TRBJ1-5; D is possibly TRBD1 (6 bases). Germline V gives CDR1 GTSNPN, CDR2 SVGIG (reference sequence). Trimming shortened V by 5 bases and J by 4 bases, and 12 bases separated the two germline ends. The CDR3 runs 13 residues. The CDR3 sequence: CAWGYQGNQPQHF. The CDR3 DNA reads TGTGCCTGGGGGTATCAGGGGAATCAGCCCCAGCATTTT.

In this sample, this clone turned up a few times. This chain connects TRBV27 to TRBJ2-7; 8 bases line up with TRBD1. V was pared by 3 bases and J by 7 bases, with 8 bases of the junction left unmatched. The CDR3 has 14 residues. Per germline, CDR1 MNHEY and CDR2 SMNVEV (reference sequence). The CDR3 here is CASSFSQGAGEQYF. DNA of the CDR3: TGTGCCAGCAGTTTTAGTCAGGGGGCAGGGGAGCAGTACTTC.

This chain uses TRBV5-5 with TRBJ2-1, with 9 nucleotides matching TRBD1. This CDR3 comprises 12 residues. From germline, CDR1 is SGHKS and CDR2 YYEKEE (reference sequence). V shed 4 bases and J 15 bases; nucleotides not matched to a gene: 8. The CDR3: CASSPGTGYAFF. CDR3 sequence (DNA): TGTGCCAGCAGCCCCGGGACAGGGTATGCGTTCTTC.

This chain uses TRBV28 with TRBJ1-1; 11 bases are shared with TRBD1. The germline V gene encodes CDR1 MDHEN and CDR2 SYDVKM. The J segment lost 7 bases and the V segment lost 6 bases, leaving 7 bases of the junction unmatched. CDR3 size: 14 residues. CDR3 region: CASSRTGGLGEAFF. In nucleotides, the CDR3 is TGTGCCAGCAGCCGGACAGGGGGCTTAGGTGAAGCTTTCTTT.

V gene TRBV18 combines with J gene TRBJ1-1, with 9 bases identical to TRBD1. From germline, CDR1 is KGHSH and CDR2 LQKENI. This CDR3 contains 13 residues. J lost 10 bases, V lost 5 bases, and 8 bases had no gene match. In DNA, the CDR3 is TGTGCCAGCTCATCGGGACAGGGTAGTTCAGCTTTCTTT. Its protein product is CASSSGQGSSAFF.

V usage is TRBV6-1 and J usage is TRBJ1-2; the match to TRBD1 covers 9 bases. The CDR3 contains 15 residues. The V and J ends lost 3 bases and 1 base, in that order; junction bases with no gene match: 3. Germline-derived CDR1 and CDR2 are MNHNS and SASEGT. The CDR3 region is CASSDGQGINYGYTF. In nucleotides, the CDR3 is TGTGCCAGCAGTGACGGACAGGGGATTAACTATGGCTACACCTTC.

The CDR3 coding sequence is TGTGCCAGTAGTCCCCCGGGAAGCGGCAATCAGCCCCAGCATTTT. Its translation is CASSPPGSGNQPQHF. This chain links TRBV19 with TRBJ1-5; no reliable D call. V lost 5 bases and J 2 bases, leaving 13 bases between the germline ends. The CDR3 has 15 amino acids. From germline, CDR1 is LNHDA and CDR2 SQIVND (reference sequence). Looking up the rest from reference TRBV19 and TRBJ1-5 gives the full variable domain: DGGITQSPKYLFRKEGQNVTLSCEQNLNHDAMYWYRQDPGQGLRLIYYSQIVNDFQKGDIAEGYSVSREKKESFPLTVTSAQKNPTAFYLCASSPPGSGNQPQHFGDGTRLSIL.

This chain connects TRBV3-1 (or the pseudogene TRBV3-2) to TRBJ2-7; tentative D call: TRBD2 (5 bases). CDR1 and CDR2 (germline): LGHDT, YNNKEL (reference sequence). CDR3 length: 15 amino acids. Between the trimmed V and J ends, which lost 4 bases and 4 bases, there was a span of 17 bases. The CDR3 DNA is TGTGCCAGCAGCCGGCTCAGTCGCCGAGGGTACGAGCAGTACTTC. The encoded protein is CASSRLSRRGYEQYF.

V and J are TRBV6-5 and TRBJ1-2; maybe TRBD1 (5 bases). The CDR3 sequence is 14 residues long. Germline V gene sequence: CDR1 MNHEY, CDR2 SVGAGI. Trimming cost V 7 bases and J 7 bases, with 19 bases left between them. CDR3 coding DNA: TGTGCCAGCACCCGAACGGGGGTCGCGAGTGGCTACACCTTC. Its protein is CASTRTGVASGYTF.

V gene TRBV6-5 combines with J gene TRBJ1-5; D gene ambiguous. The CDR3 consists of 14 residues. The germline V gene has CDR1 MNHEY and CDR2 SVGAGI. Trimming took off 6 bases at V and 5 bases at J, with 14 bases between the two ends. DNA of the CDR3: TGTGCCAGCAGCCTAATCGGGCGGGATCAGCCCCAGCATTTT. It codes for CASSLIGRDQPQHF.

Points on this clone: This same CDR3 is encoded by further DNA sequences in the sample. The chain uses TRBV5-1 and TRBJ2-1; no reliable D call. Deletions cut 3 bases from V and 10 bases from J, with 8 bases between. This CDR3 has 11 amino acids. Germline CDR1 reads SGHRS; CDR2 reads YFSETQ. In DNA, the CDR3 is TGCGCCAGCAGCTGGAGTGGCGAGCAGTTCTTC. It is translated as CASSWSGEQFF.

As DNA, the CDR3 is TGTGCCAGCAGCACTTACAGGGCTCCGGCTACCTACAATGAGCAGTTCTTC. Translated: CASSTYRAPATYNEQFF. This chain connects TRBV11-2 to TRBJ2-1, with D possibly TRBD1 on 6 matching bases. The CDR3 runs to 17 residues. The V gene's germline CDR1 is SGHAT and CDR2 FQNNGV. Trimming pared 5 bases from V and 2 bases from J, leaving 19 bases between. Looking up the rest from reference TRBV11-2 and TRBJ2-1 gives the full variable domain: EAGVAQSPRYKIIEKRQSVAFWCNPISGHATLYWYQQILGQGPKLLIQFQNNGVVDDSQLPKDRFSAERLKGVDSTLKIQPAKLEDSAVYLCASSTYRAPATYNEQFFGPGTRLTVL.

The gene calls are TRBV5-6 and TRBJ1-2, with D unresolved. The CDR3 length is 12 residues. V was cut by 1 base and J by 8 bases, with 9 bases left in between. Germline lookup yields CDR1 SGHDT and CDR2 YYEEEE. In DNA form, the CDR3 reads TGTGCCAGCAGCTTGTCAGCGGGAGGCTACACCTTC. Amino acid sequence: CASSLSAGGYTF.

V and J are TRBV29-1 and TRBJ2-2; TRBD1 aligns across 7 bases. CDR1 SQVTM and CDR2 ANQGSEA come from the germline V gene. The trim removed 7 bases at V and 0 bases at J, leaving 5 bases unmatched. The CDR3 has 14 amino acids. CDR3 amino acids: CSAPGQTNTGELFF. CDR3 DNA: TGCAGCGCTCCGGGACAGACGAACACCGGGGAGCTGTTTTTT.